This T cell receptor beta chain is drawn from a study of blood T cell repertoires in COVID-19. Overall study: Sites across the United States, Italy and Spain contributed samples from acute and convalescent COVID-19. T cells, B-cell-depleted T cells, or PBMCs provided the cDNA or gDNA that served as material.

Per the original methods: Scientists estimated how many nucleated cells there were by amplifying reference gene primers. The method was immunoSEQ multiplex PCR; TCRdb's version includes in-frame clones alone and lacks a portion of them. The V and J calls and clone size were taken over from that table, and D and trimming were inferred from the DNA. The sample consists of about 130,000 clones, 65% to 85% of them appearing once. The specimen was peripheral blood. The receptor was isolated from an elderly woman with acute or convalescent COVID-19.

The CDR3 nucleotides are TGTGCCAGCAGTATGAACAGGGGGAGGAACACTGAAGCTTTCTTT. It translates to CASSMNRGRNTEAFF. The rearrangement links TRBV27 to TRBJ1-1; TRBD1 aligns across 8 bases. There are 15 residues in the CDR3. Germline V gene data show CDR1 as MNHEY and CDR2 as SMNVEV (reference sequence). V shed 5 bases and J 1 base; nucleotides not matched to a gene: 6.